Below are 5 T cell receptor beta chains sequenced from a single sample in a study of blood T cell repertoires in COVID-19. The method was immunoSEQ multiplex PCR; TCRdb's version includes in-frame clones alone and lacks a portion of them. The data contain around 91,000 clones, around 79% of them seen just once; the ten biggest clones take up 15% to 20%. Sequenced material: peripheral blood. These TCRs come from a woman of 80 years or more with active or convalescent COVID-19.

This chain connects TRBV5-1 to TRBJ2-1; 13 bases line up with TRBD2. Trimming cost V 0 bases and J 6 bases; bases outside gene matches: 3. The CDR3 spans 16 residues. CDR1 SGHRS and CDR2 YFSETQ come from the germline V gene. In nucleotides, the CDR3 is TGCGCCAGCAGCTTGGCCGGACTAGCGGGAGTCAATGAGCAGTTCTTC. Translation: CASSLAGLAGVNEQFF.

The genes are TRBV15 and TRBJ2-7; D remains ambiguous. The length of the CDR3 is 13 residues. Germline lookup yields CDR1 LNHNV and CDR2 YYDKDF (reference sequence). The V end was cut by 8 bases, the J end by 2 bases, with 13 bases between. This chain's CDR3 is CATAGSRAYEQYF. CDR3 DNA sequence: TGTGCCACCGCCGGGTCCCGGGCCTACGAGCAGTACTTC.

This clone occurred a few times. The same CDR3 can be traced to other DNA sequences in this sample. The chain is built from TRBV6-5 and TRBJ2-7, with TRBD1 matching 9 bases. Germline values: CDR1 MNHEY, CDR2 SVGAGI. The CDR3 is 14 amino acids. V lost 2 bases and J lost 4; bases outside the gene matches: 3. The chain's CDR3 is CASSYNRGPYEQYF. The CDR3 DNA reads as TGTGCCAGCAGTTACAACAGGGGGCCTTACGAGCAGTACTTC.

This clone was seen a few times. V and J are TRBV25-1 and TRBJ1-6; no clear D gene. Looked up from germline, CDR1 is MGHDK and CDR2 is SYGVNS. The CDR3 consists of 13 residues. The V end was cut by 4 bases, the J end by 7 bases, with 8 bases between. The DNA of the CDR3 is TGTGCCAGCAGTGGGAACAGCAATTCACCCCTCCACTTT. Its protein product is CASSGNSNSPLHF.

V and J are TRBV18 and TRBJ2-7; TRBD1 might be the D (6 bases). V gave up 3 bases and J gave up 4 bases, with 13 bases separating them. In germline, CDR1 is KGHSH, CDR2 LQKENI. CDR3 length: 14 amino acids. CDR3 residues: CASSPARGVYEQYF. As DNA, the CDR3 is TGTGCCAGCTCACCCGCCAGGGGTGTATACGAGCAGTACTTC.